This entry lists 20 T cell receptor beta chains sequenced from one sample in a study of CD8 T cells in ankylosing spondylitis. TCRdb reprocessed the 5' RACE reads with MiXCR, giving one entry per CDR3 protein. Of a few hundred thousand distinct CDR3 sequences in the sample, 20% to 30% were seen once. Sequenced sample: blood, either unsorted or a sorted T cell fraction (not recorded which). The origin of the receptors is a male donor with ankylosing spondylitis or in good health (not recorded which).

This clonotype appeared many times. The chain carries TRBV5-1 and TRBJ2-3, with D possibly being TRBD2 (5 bases). This CDR3 has 16 residues. Per the germline V gene, CDR1 is SGHRS and CDR2 is YFSETQ. The germline V and J ends were trimmed by 4 bases and 2 bases, with 17 bases remaining between them. CDR3 in DNA: TGCGCCAGCAGCATAGTCCGTGCGGGCCTCACAGATACGCAGTATTTT. Protein sequence: CASSIVRAGLTDTQYF.

The chain combines TRBV6-5 with TRBJ2-5; D tentatively fits TRBD1 or TRBD2 (5 bases each). The CDR3 covers 13 residues. Trimming took off 4 bases at V and 5 bases at J, with 11 bases between the two ends. CDR1 and CDR2 from the germline V gene are MNHEY and SVGAGI. The CDR3 loop is CASSSGTGETQYF. CDR3 nucleotides: TGTGCCAGCAGTTCCGGGACGGGGGAGACCCAGTACTTC.

The table lists this clonotype with many counts. The chain employs TRBV4-2 and TRBJ2-5, with D unresolved. The V and J ends lost 4 bases and 6 bases respectively, with 12 bases between them. In germline, CDR1 is LGHNA, CDR2 YNFKEQ. The CDR3 runs 13 residues. Here the CDR3 reads CASSPESRQTQYF. The CDR3 nucleotides are TGTGCCAGCAGCCCGGAATCGCGGCAGACCCAGTACTTC.

This clonotype was observed many times. This chain uses TRBV12-3 or TRBV12-4 with TRBJ2-7, with a possible D match to TRBD1 (6 bases). Trimming took off 7 bases at V and 5 bases at J, with 15 bases between the two ends. The CDR3 sequence is 13 residues long. The CDR3 protein is CASKVQGDHEQYF. CDR3 DNA: TGTGCCAGCAAGGTACAGGGTGACCACGAGCAGTACTTC.

The chain recombines TRBV2 with TRBJ2-2; D gene unclear. The CDR3 runs 15 residues. CDR1 SNHLY and CDR2 FYNNEI come from the germline V gene. Trimming took 4 bases from V and 2 from J, leaving 11 bases between them. CDR3 protein: CASSGNSPNTGELFF. The CDR3 coding sequence is TGTGCCAGCAGTGGCAACAGCCCTAACACCGGGGAGCTGTTTTTT.

In this sample, this clonotype turned up a few times. The chain carries TRBV12-3 or TRBV12-4 and TRBJ1-2; weak D call: TRBD1 (6 bases). The CDR3 is made up of 14 amino acids. The V end was cut by 6 bases, the J end by 5 bases, with 16 bases between. The CDR3 sequence: CASRPTGQPYGYTF. CDR3 DNA: TGTGCCAGCAGACCCACCGGACAGCCTTATGGCTACACCTTC.

The chain couples TRBV12-3 or TRBV12-4 to TRBJ2-2, with 9 bases lining up with TRBD1. With V trimmed by 3 bases and J by 7 bases, 3 bases remained unmatched. There are 14 residues in the CDR3. CDR3 in amino acids: CASSLGQGGGELFF. CDR3 nucleotides: TGTGCCAGCAGTTTGGGACAGGGCGGCGGGGAGCTGTTTTTT.

This clonotype has a count of ten or more. The chain employs TRBV27 and TRBJ2-1, with TRBD2 matching over 15 bases. Trimming removed 0 bases from V and 0 bases from J; junction bases left unmatched: 12. CDR1 and CDR2 (germline): MNHEY, SMNVEV (reference sequence). This CDR3 has 22 amino acids. The CDR3 protein is CASSLSLGTSGGPRFSYNEQFF. CDR3 nucleotide sequence: TGTGCCAGCAGTTTATCCCTCGGGACTAGCGGGGGGCCGCGCTTCTCCTACAATGAGCAGTTCTTC.

The sample holds one count of this clonotype. CDR3 sequence: CASSTKETQYF. In DNA, the CDR3 is TGTGCCAGCAGTACTAAGGAGACCCAGTACTTC. The chain carries TRBV12-3 or TRBV12-4 and TRBJ2-5; no reliable D call. This CDR3 contains 11 residues. V lost 5 bases and J lost 5, with 6 bases in between.

Ten or more counts support this clonotype. This sequence joins TRBV20-1 and TRBJ1-2; no clear D gene. Germline V gene data show CDR1 as DFQATT and CDR2 as SNEGSKA (reference sequence). Trimming stripped 1 base from V and 4 bases from J, with 16 bases between. The CDR3 totals 15 residues. CDR3 residues: CSARAADNPSYGYTF. For the CDR3, the DNA is TGCAGTGCTAGAGCCGCAGACAATCCCAGCTATGGCTACACCTTC.

This clonotype was counted many times. J is TRBJ2-3 and V is TRBV20-1; TRBD2 matches at 9 bases. Germline-derived CDR1 and CDR2 are DFQATT and SNEGSKA (reference sequence). This CDR3 is built from 17 residues. The junction had 10 bases not matched to a gene; V was cut back by 3 bases and J by 0 bases. As DNA, the CDR3 is TGCAGTGCTAGCGGGGCTAGCGGGGCATTTAGCACAGATACGCAGTATTTT. Translating it yields CSASGASGAFSTDTQYF.

The chain joins TRBV12-3 or TRBV12-4 to TRBJ1-4; perhaps TRBD1 as D (5 bases). The V end was cut by 3 bases, the J end by 14 bases, with 16 bases between. CDR3 size: 13 residues. The CDR3 protein is CASSFLSSKGLFF. DNA of the CDR3: TGTGCCAGCAGTTTTCTATCCTCAAAGGGGCTGTTTTTT.

This clonotype was seen many times. The rearrangement joins TRBV12-3 or TRBV12-4 to TRBJ2-7; possibly TRBD1 for D (6 bases). Trimming removed 5 bases from V and 2 bases from J, with 10 bases in between. The CDR3 runs to 13 residues. The CDR3 loop is CASSRTAPYEQYF. DNA of the CDR3: TGTGCCAGCAGTAGGACAGCCCCCTACGAGCAGTACTTC.

The genes are TRBV12-3 or TRBV12-4 and TRBJ2-1; TRBD2 is a possible D gene (5 bases). The CDR3 contains 13 residues. Trimming stripped 2 bases from V and 4 bases from J, with 6 bases between. This chain's CDR3 is CASSLRRYNEQFF. CDR3 coding DNA: TGTGCCAGCAGTTTAAGGAGGTACAATGAGCAGTTCTTC.

This clonotype appeared many times. The V and J genes are TRBV9 and TRBJ1-6; D unresolved. With 5 bases removed from V and 7 bases from J, the gap between germline ends came to 13 bases. CDR1 is SGDLS and CDR2 is YYNGEE in the germline V gene. This CDR3 has 14 residues. The CDR3 DNA sequence: TGTGCCAGCAGTTTTGACACGGGGAATTCACCCCTCCACTTT. This codes for CASSFDTGNSPLHF. Looking up the rest from reference TRBV9 and TRBJ1-6 gives the full variable domain: DSGVTQTPKHLITATGQRVTLRCSPRSGDLSVYWYQQSLDQGLQFLIQYYNGEERAKGNILERFSAQQFPDLHSELNLSSLELGDSALYFCASSFDTGNSPLHFGNGTRLTVT.

The table lists this clonotype with a few counts. This chain links TRBV7-9 with TRBJ2-7; no reliable D call. The CDR3 runs to 12 residues. The germline CDR1 and CDR2 sequences are SEHNR and FQNEAQ (reference sequence). Trimming cost V 3 bases and J 4 bases, with 7 bases left between them. As DNA, the CDR3 is TGTGCCAGCAGCTTCGTGCGATACGAGCAGTACTTC. It yields the protein CASSFVRYEQYF. The whole variable domain, remainder taken from reference TRBV7-9 and TRBJ2-7, is DTGVSQNPRHKITKRGQNVTFRCDPISEHNRLYWYRQTLGQGPEFLTYFQNEAQLEKSRLLSDRFSAERPKGSFSTLEIQRTEQGDSAMYLCASSFVRYEQYFGPGTRLTVT.

The sample holds a few counts of this clonotype. The chain has TRBV20-1 and TRBJ2-7, with D maybe TRBD1 (5 bases). CDR3 length equals 15 residues. The germline gives CDR1 DFQATT, CDR2 SNEGSKA (reference sequence). Trimming pared 0 bases from V and 3 bases from J, leaving 15 bases between. The CDR3 DNA is TGCAGTGCTAGAGACCCGGCAGGGATCAGCTACGAGCAGTACTTC. Protein: CSARDPAGISYEQYF.

This chain uses TRBV9 with TRBJ2-5; D remains unclear. Germline CDR1 reads SGDLS; CDR2 reads YYNGEE. Between the trimmed V and J ends, which lost 0 bases and 5 bases, there was a span of 11 bases. The CDR3 totals 14 residues. CDR3 in DNA: TGTGCCAGCAGCGTAGCGCCCGAGGACGAGACCCAGTACTTC. Translated: CASSVAPEDETQYF.

CDR3 in DNA: TGCGCCAGCAGCTTTCCGGGAAACACAGATACGCAGTATTTT. It codes for CASSFPGNTDTQYF. J is TRBJ2-3 and V is TRBV5-1; the D gene is possibly TRBD2 (5 bases). Trimming left V 2 bases short and J 2 bases short, with 9 bases between. This CDR3 has 14 residues. Germline CDR1 and CDR2: SGHRS and YFSETQ.

The sample holds many counts of this clonotype. The rearrangement uses TRBV28 and TRBJ2-3; 9 positions match TRBD2. The CDR3 is 15 amino acids. V lost 2 bases to trimming and J lost 4 bases; unmatched junction nucleotides: 4. The germline gives CDR1 MDHEN, CDR2 SYDVKM. Here the CDR3 reads CASSLSGGMSDTQYF. CDR3 sequence (DNA): TGTGCCAGCAGTTTAAGCGGGGGGATGTCAGATACGCAGTATTTT.